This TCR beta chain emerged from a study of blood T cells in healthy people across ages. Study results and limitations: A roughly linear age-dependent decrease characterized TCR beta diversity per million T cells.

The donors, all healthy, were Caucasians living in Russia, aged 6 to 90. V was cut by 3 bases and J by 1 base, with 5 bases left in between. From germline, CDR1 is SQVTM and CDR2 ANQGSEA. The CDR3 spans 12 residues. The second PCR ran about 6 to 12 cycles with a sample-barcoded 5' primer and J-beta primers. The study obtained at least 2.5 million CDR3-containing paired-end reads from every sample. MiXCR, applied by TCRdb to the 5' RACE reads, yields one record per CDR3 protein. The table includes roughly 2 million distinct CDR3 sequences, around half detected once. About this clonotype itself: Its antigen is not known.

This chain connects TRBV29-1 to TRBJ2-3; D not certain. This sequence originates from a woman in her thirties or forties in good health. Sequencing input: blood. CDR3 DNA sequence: TGCAGCGTTGACGCCGGCACAGATACGCAGTATTTT. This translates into CSVDAGTDTQYF.